This T cell receptor beta chain was sequenced in a study of regulatory T cells in long-lasting Graves disease. In germline, CDR1 is WSHSY, CDR2 SAAADI. V was trimmed by 5 bases and J by 3 bases, leaving 11 bases between them. There are 13 residues in the CDR3. Noted time point: newly diagnosed GD, antithyroid drugs for less than 3 months. Construction of the TCR library relied on RNA isolated from PBMCs. At least ten counts were recorded for this clonotype. CDR3 regions were amplified by Arm-PCR using iRepertoire HTBI primers to build TCR beta libraries. One entry per CDR3 protein results from TCRdb running MiXCR on the multiplex PCR reads. This sample has about 220,000 distinct CDR3 sequences, with about 19% found just once. The data also belong to a second study, concerning T cells in Graves' hyperthyroidism and ophthalmopathy. According to that study: Model-based prediction identified ophthalmopathy a median around seven months prior to its onset.

The genes are TRBV10-2 and TRBJ2-7, with D unresolved. Sample: peripheral blood mononuclear cells (PBMCs), taken at new diagnosis, from a patient treated with antithyroid drugs. The receptor comes from a woman aged 25-40 years with Graves disease. The CDR3 sequence is CASSHSRLYEQYF. As DNA, the CDR3 is TGCGCCAGCAGTCATAGTCGACTCTACGAGCAGTACTTC.